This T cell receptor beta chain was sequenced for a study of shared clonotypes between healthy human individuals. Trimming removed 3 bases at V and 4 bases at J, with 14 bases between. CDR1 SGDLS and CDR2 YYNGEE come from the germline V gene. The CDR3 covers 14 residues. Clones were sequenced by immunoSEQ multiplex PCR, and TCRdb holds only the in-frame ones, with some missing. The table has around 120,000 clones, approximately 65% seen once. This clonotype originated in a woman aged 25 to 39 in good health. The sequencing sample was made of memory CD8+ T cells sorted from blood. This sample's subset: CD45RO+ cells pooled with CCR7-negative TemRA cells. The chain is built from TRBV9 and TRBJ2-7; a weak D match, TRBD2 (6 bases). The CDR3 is CASSARGWGYEQYF. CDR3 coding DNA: TGTGCCAGCAGCGCCCGGGGGTGGGGATACGAGCAGTACTTC.